Sequencing of this T cell receptor (beta chain) was carried out in a study of CD8+CD57+ T cells in acquired aplastic anemia. CD8+CD57+ cell expansion, shown by flow cytometry, had occurred in the patients selected for sequencing. The study sampled blood from patients who had received no therapy. This clonotype showed up many times. TCR beta VDJ combinations and CDR3 sequences were profiled from genomic DNA. TCRdb called the reads again in MiXCR, with one record for every CDR3 protein. The sample has about 200,000 distinct CDR3 sequences, roughly two thirds seen once; the top ten hold about 60%. Germline V CDR1 and CDR2: DFQATT, SNEGSKA (reference sequence). The V and J ends lost 3 bases and 3 bases, in that order; junction bases with no gene match: 6. The CDR3 runs to 14 residues.

The V gene is TRBV20-1, the J gene TRBJ2-7; 9 positions agree with TRBD1. The sequence was obtained from a human donor with aplastic anemia. What was sequenced was sorted CD4+, CD8+, or CD8+CD57+ T cells (not recorded which) from PBMCs. In nucleotides, the CDR3 is TGCAGTGCTAGCGGGGACAGGGCCCGCTACGAGCAGTACTTC. This codes for CSASGDRARYEQYF.